This T cell receptor beta chain was retrieved from a study of T cells in Graves' hyperthyroidism and ophthalmopathy. This CDR3 spans 16 amino acids. CDR1 is LGHNA and CDR2 is YSLEER in the germline V gene. The V end was cut by 3 bases, the J end by 2 bases, with 13 bases between. There are many counts of this clonotype. The CDR3 regions of TCR beta were amplified from RNA transcripts. In the first-round RT-PCR of the TCR CDR3, the HTBI primer set was used. MiXCR, run by TCRdb on the multiplex PCR reads, gives a single entry per CDR3 protein. Found here are 95,000 to 110,000 distinct CDR3 sequences, approximately 50% of them singletons; the top ten hold under 30%.

V usage is TRBV4-3 and J usage is TRBJ2-2, with D perhaps matching TRBD2 (5 bases). Sequenced input: blood. The TCR comes from a man in his forties with Graves' hyperthyroidism. CDR3 region: CASSQEGGYNTGELFF. For the CDR3, the DNA is TGCGCCAGCAGCCAGGAAGGAGGTTACAACACCGGGGAGCTGTTTTTT.